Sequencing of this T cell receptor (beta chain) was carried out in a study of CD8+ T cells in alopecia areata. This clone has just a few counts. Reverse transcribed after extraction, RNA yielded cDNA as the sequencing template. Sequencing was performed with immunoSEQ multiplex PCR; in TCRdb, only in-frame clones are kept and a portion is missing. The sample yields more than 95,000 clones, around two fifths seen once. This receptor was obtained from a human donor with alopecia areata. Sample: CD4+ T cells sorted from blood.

Written as DNA, the CDR3 is TGTGCCAGCAGCTTAGACAGGAACACCGGGGAGCTGTTTTTT. Amino acid sequence: CASSLDRNTGELFF. The chain combines TRBV11-2 with TRBJ2-2; D remains unclear. The CDR3 length is 14 residues. Germline V lookup: CDR1 SGHAT, CDR2 FQNNGV. V gave up 0 bases and J gave up 1 base, with 3 bases separating them.